This is a list of T cell receptor beta chains from one sample in a study of CD8+ T cells in alopecia areata. TCRdb keeps only in-frame clones here, not all; method: immunoSEQ multiplex PCR. The table includes 200,000 to 250,000 clones, around 43% detected once. The sequenced sample was CD4+ T cells sorted from blood, obtained between weeks 36 and 40, from a patient treated with tofacitinib. The receptor source for this set is a human donor with alopecia areata. Each CDR3 is given with its conserved first and last residue. A D gene is named only where the DNA matches it firmly. Not all rows give a size; the values are once, few, many and, for expanded clones, a class.

v_gene	d_gene	j_gene	abundance	CDR3aa	CDR3nt
TRBV7-9	TRBD1	TRBJ2-5	NA	CASSLGRDRGLRETQYF	TGTGCCAGCAGCTTAGGGCGGGACAGGGGCCTCAGGGAGACCCAGTACTTC
TRBV7-2	NA	TRBJ2-7	NA	CASSLGRSRSYEQYF	TGTGCCAGCAGCTTGGGGCGGAGCCGCTCCTACGAGCAGTACTTC
TRBV30	NA	TRBJ2-1	NA	CAWSPSFSGGNEQFF	TGTGCCTGGAGTCCATCCTTTTCCGGGGGCAATGAGCAGTTCTTC
TRBV7-8	TRBD1	TRBJ2-7	NA	CASSFSGTALSYEQYF	TGTGCCAGCAGCTTTTCCGGGACAGCCCTATCCTACGAGCAGTACTTC
TRBV6-5	TRBD2	TRBJ2-1	NA	CASSLASGYNEQFF	TGTGCCAGCAGTCTCGCTAGCGGTTACAATGAGCAGTTCTTC
TRBV7-2	NA	TRBJ2-5	NA	CASSQVWDRQETQYF	TGTGCCAGCAGCCAAGTATGGGACCGCCAAGAGACCCAGTACTTC
TRBV6-4	TRBD1	TRBJ2-1	NA	CASSSGGANNEQFF	TGTGCCAGCAGCTCAGGGGGCGCGAACAATGAGCAGTTCTTC
TRBV7-9	TRBD1	TRBJ2-7	NA	CARTGTASSEQYF	TGTGCCAGAACCGGGACAGCGTCGTCCGAGCAGTACTTC
TRBV15	NA	TRBJ2-3	few	CATSRDLRVADTQYF	TGTGCCACCAGCAGAGATTTAAGGGTAGCAGATACGCAGTATTTT
TRBV7-9	TRBD2	TRBJ2-1	NA	CASREAGAHNEQFF	TGTGCCAGCAGGGAAGCGGGAGCTCACAATGAGCAGTTCTTC
TRBV19	TRBD2	TRBJ2-3	NA	CASRRLAGEETDTQYF	TGTGCCAGTAGGCGGCTAGCGGGAGAGGAAACAGATACGCAGTATTTT